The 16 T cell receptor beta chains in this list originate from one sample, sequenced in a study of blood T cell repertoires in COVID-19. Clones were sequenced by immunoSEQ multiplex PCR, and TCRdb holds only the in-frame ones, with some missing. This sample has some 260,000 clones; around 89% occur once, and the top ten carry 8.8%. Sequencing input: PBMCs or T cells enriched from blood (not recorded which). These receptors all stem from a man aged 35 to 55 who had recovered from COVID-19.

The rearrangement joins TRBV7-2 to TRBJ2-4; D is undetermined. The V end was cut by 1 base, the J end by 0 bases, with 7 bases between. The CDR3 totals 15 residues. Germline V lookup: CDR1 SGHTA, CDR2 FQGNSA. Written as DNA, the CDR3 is TGTGCCAGCAGCTTAGATGCACTAGCCAAAAACATTCAGTACTTC. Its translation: CASSLDALAKNIQYF.

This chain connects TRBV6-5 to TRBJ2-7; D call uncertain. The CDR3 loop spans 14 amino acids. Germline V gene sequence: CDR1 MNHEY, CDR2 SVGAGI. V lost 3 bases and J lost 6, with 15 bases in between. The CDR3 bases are TGTGCCAGCAGTTATGCCACCTCGTCGGGCGAGCAGTACTTC. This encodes CASSYATSSGEQYF.

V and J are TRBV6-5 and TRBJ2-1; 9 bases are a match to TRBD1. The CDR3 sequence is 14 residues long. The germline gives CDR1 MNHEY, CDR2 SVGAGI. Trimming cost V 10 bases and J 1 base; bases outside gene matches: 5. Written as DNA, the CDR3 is TGTGCCATCGGGGGGACAGGGTCCTACAATGAGCAGTTCTTC. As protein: CAIGGTGSYNEQFF.

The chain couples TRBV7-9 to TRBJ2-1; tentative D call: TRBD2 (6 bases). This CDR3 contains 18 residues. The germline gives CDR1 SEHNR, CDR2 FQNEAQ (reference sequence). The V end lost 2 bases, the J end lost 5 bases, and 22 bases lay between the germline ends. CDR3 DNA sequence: TGTGCCAGCAGCTTACCCCCTAGGGGAGTAGCGGCGAACAATGAGCAGTTCTTC. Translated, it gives CASSLPPRGVAANNEQFF.

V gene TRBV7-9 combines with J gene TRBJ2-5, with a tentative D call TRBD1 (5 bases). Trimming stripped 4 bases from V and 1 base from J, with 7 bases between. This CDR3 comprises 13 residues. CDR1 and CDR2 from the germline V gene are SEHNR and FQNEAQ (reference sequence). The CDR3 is CASSSTAQETQYF. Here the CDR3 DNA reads TGTGCCAGCAGCTCGACAGCCCAAGAGACCCAGTACTTC.

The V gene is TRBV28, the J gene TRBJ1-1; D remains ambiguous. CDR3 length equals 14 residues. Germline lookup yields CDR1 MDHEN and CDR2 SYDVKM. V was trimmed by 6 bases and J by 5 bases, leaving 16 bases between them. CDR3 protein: CASRLGGRSTEAFF. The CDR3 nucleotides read TGTGCCAGCAGACTGGGCGGGCGAAGTACTGAAGCTTTCTTT.

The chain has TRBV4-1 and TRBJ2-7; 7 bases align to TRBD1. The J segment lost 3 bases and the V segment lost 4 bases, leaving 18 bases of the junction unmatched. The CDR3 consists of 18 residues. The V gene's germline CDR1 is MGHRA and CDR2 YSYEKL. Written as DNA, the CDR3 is TGCGCCAGCAGCCGCCCGTCCGCAGGGGGAGCACAGCTCTACGAGCAGTACTTC. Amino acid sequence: CASSRPSAGGAQLYEQYF.

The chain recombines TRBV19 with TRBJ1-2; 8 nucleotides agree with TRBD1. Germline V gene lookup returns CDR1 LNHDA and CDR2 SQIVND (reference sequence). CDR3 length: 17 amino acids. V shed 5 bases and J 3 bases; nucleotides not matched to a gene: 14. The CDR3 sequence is CASSRIGSGGADYGYTF. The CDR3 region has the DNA TGTGCCAGTAGTCGGATAGGATCAGGGGGCGCTGACTATGGCTACACCTTC.

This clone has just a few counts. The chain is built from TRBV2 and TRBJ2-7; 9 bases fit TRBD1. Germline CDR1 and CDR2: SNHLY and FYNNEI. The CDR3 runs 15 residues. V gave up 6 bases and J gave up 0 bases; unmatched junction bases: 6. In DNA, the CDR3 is TGTGCCAGCAGGAAGGACAGGGGAGGCTCCTACGAGCAGTACTTC. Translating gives CASRKDRGGSYEQYF.

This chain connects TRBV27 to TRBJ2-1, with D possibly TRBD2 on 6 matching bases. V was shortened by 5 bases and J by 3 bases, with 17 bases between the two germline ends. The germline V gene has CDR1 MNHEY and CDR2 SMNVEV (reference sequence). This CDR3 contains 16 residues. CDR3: CASSTTKSGGYNEQFF. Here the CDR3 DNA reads TGTGCCAGCAGTACCACTAAATCCGGGGGCTACAATGAGCAGTTCTTC.

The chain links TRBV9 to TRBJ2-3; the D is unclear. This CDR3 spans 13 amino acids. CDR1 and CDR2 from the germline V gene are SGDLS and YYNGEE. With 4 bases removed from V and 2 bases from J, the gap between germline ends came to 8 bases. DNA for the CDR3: TGTGCCAGCAGCTCCAGTCCCACAGATACGCAGTATTTT. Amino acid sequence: CASSSSPTDTQYF.

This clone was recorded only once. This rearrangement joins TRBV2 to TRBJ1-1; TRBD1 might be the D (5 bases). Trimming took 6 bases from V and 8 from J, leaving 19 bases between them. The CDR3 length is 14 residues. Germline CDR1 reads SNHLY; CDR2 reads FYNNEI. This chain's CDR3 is CASSQRTAGDEAFF. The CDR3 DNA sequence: TGTGCCAGCAGCCAAAGGACCGCGGGGGACGAAGCTTTCTTT.

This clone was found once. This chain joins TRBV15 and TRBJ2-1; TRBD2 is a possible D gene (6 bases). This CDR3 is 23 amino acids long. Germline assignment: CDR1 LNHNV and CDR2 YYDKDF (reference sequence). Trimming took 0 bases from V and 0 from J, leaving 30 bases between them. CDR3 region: CATSRDLFLAENRASYSYNEQFF. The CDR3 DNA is TGTGCCACCAGCAGAGACCTCTTCTTAGCGGAGAACCGAGCGAGCTACTCCTACAATGAGCAGTTCTTC.

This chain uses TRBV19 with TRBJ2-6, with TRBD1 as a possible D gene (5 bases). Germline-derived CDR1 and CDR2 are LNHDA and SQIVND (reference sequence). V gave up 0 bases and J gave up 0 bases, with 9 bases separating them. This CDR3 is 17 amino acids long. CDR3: CASSIEGRASGANVLTF. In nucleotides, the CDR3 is TGTGCCAGTAGTATAGAGGGCAGGGCCTCTGGGGCCAACGTCCTGACTTTC.

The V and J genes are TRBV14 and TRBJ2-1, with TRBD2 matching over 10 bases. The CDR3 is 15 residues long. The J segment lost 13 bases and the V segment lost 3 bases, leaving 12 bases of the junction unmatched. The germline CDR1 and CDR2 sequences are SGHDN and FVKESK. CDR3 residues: CASSHTASGSREQFF. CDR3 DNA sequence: TGTGCCAGCAGCCACACTGCTAGCGGGAGTCGGGAACAGTTCTTC.

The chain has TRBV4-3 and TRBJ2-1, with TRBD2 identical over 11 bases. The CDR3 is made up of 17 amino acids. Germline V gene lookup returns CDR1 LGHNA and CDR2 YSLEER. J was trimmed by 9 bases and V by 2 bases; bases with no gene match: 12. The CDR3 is CASSQSTIAGGPPEQFF. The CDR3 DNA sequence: TGCGCCAGCAGCCAAAGTACCATAGCGGGAGGGCCCCCTGAGCAGTTCTTC.